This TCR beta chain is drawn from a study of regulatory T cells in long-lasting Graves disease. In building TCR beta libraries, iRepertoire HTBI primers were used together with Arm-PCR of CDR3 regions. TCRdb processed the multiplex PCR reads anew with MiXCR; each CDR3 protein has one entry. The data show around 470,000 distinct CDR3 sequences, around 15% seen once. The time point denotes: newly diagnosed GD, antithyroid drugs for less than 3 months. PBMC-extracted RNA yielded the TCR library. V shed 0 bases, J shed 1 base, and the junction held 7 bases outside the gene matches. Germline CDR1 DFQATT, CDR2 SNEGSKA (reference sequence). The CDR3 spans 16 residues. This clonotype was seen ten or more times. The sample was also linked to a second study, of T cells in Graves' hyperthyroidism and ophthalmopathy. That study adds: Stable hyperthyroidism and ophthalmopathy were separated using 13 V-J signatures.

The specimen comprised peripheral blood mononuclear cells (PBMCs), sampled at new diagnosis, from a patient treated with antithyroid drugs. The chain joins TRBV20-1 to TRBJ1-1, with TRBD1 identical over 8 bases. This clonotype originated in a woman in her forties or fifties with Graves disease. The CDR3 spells CSARDHFGTGNTEAFF. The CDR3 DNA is TGCAGTGCTAGAGATCACTTCGGGACAGGGAACACTGAAGCTTTCTTT.